This TCR beta chain was identified during a study of blood T cell repertoires in COVID-19. The CDR3 spans 15 residues. Germline V CDR1 and CDR2: MGHRA, YSYEKL. V lost 4 bases, J lost 7 bases, and 7 bases stayed unmatched. This clone was seen just once. Here immunoSEQ multiplex PCR was the method, and the copy in TCRdb shows in-frame clones only, minus some. The table records around 170,000 clones, approximately 79% of them present only once. What was sequenced was peripheral blood. This TCR derives from a woman of 80 years or more with acute or convalescent COVID-19. The gene calls are TRBV4-1 and TRBJ1-6; 7 nucleotides line up with TRBD1. CDR3 protein: CASSPLGQRNSPLHF. DNA for the CDR3: TGCGCCAGCAGCCCCCTGGGACAGCGGAATTCACCCCTCCACTTT.